This T cell receptor beta chain was sequenced during a study of HIV-infected patients and healthy controls. Findings and limits, study-wide: HLA types of the donors remained undetermined.

cDNA was made from about 510 ng RNA using alpha and beta constant primers. Using multiplexing indices, alpha and beta chain libraries were generated apart by chain-specific third strand synthesis. Two random hexamers, added before amplification and joined, formed each molecule's 12-nucleotide barcode. Each CDR3 protein is one row after TCRdb ran MiXCR on the 5' RACE reads. The sample holds about 10,000 distinct CDR3 sequences, approximately 6% seen once. This clonotype was recorded many times. Its antigen is not identified. Roughly three months, about 14 weeks, into antiretroviral therapy, follow-up blood was collected. Whole blood was used without fractionation, so all unsorted peripheral T cells were included. The V and J ends lost 2 bases and 4 bases respectively, with 11 bases between them. The CDR3 loop spans 13 amino acids. Germline loops: CDR1 DFQATT, CDR2 SNEGSKA (reference sequence).

The receptor was isolated from an adult with HIV infection. The donor label of this sample is uncertain. V is TRBV20-1 and J is TRBJ1-2; D is possibly TRBD1 (5 bases). This sample comprised blood, obtained during antiretroviral therapy. The DNA of the CDR3 is TGCAGTGCTAGAAGGGGTTCGGCCTATGGCTACACCTTC. Translation: CSARRGSAYGYTF.